The subject of this entry is one TCR beta chain. Its antigen is still unknown. In the PCR, 60 Vbeta and 13 Jbeta primers were used. Generated by immunoSEQ multiplex PCR, the TCRdb table keeps only in-frame clones and is missing some. The sample records some 190,000 clones, approximately 86% being singletons. The sample belongs to a study of cytomegalovirus exposure and HLA in healthy donors. Broader study findings: Further analysis, carried out later, found HLA-associated TCR beta chains more clonally expanded than equally common other chains.

The sequenced sample was PBMCs. This TCR came from a woman in her thirties in good health and CMV-seronegative.

The CDR3 loop reads CASSTDISSGANVLTF. CDR3 nucleotide sequence: TGTGCCAGTAGTACGGACATAAGCTCTGGGGCCAACGTCCTGACTTTC. The chain employs TRBV19 and TRBJ2-6; D may be TRBD1 (5 bases). CDR1 is LNHDA and CDR2 is SQIVND in the germline V gene (reference sequence). The CDR3 is 16 amino acids. V shed 4 bases and J shed 0 bases, with 10 bases lying between them.